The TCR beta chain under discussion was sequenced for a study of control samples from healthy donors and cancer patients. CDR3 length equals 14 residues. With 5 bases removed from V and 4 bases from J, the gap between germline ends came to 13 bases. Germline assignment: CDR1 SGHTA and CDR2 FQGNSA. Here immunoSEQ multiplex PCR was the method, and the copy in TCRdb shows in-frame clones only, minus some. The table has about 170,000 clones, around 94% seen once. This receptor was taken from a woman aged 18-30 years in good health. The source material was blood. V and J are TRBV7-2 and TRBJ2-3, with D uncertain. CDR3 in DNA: TGTGCCAGCAGCCTCTGGGCCCCGCCAGATACGCAGTATTTT. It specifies CASSLWAPPDTQYF.